Below, one T cell receptor (beta chain) is given with its context. Its target is not known. This sample stems from a study of fetal regulatory T cell absence and autoimmunity. Study summary: Without clinical diabetes, IPEX patients showed exocrine pancreas autoimmunity.

Regarding the study as a whole: Pancreas TCRs were oligoclonally enriched versus cord blood, some clones over 85-fold.

Produced via immunoSEQ multiplex PCR; TCRdb's table is partial and in-frame only. The sample yields some 44,000 clones, around 83% seen once. The clonotype comes from a newborn boy with IPEX syndrome. The specimen sequenced was cord blood.

CDR3 region: CASSLLPGGSGANVLTF. The CDR3 region has the DNA TGCGCCAGCAGCCTACTACCAGGGGGCTCTGGGGCCAACGTCCTGACTTTC. The genes are TRBV5-1 and TRBJ2-6; TRBD1 matches 7 bases. The CDR3 has 17 amino acids. V lost 4 bases to trimming and J lost 0 bases; unmatched junction nucleotides: 7. Germline lookup yields CDR1 SGHRS and CDR2 YFSETQ.